This paragraph covers one TCR beta chain sequence. What it binds is not known. The data stem from a study of blood T cells in healthy people across ages. The CDR3 consists of 14 residues. The V end was cut by 6 bases, the J end by 1 base, with 12 bases between. With each sample, at least 6 micrograms of total RNA were extracted. Primers used in a second PCR of about 6 to 12 cycles were a sample-barcoded 5' primer and a J-beta primer mix. Each TCR beta cDNA got a 12-nucleotide random molecular identifier. TCRdb reprocessed the 5' RACE reads with MiXCR, giving one entry per CDR3 protein. The repertoire holds 780,000 or so distinct CDR3 sequences, with approximately 60% as singletons. Study-level results: PBMCs left unsorted prevented a conclusive naive versus antigen-experienced comparison.

The rearrangement links TRBV12-3 or TRBV12-4 to TRBJ1-1, with D perhaps TRBD1 (5 bases). Material: blood. The clonotype originates from a man in his forties in good health. Here the CDR3 reads CASRGPTENTEAFF. The CDR3 bases are TGTGCCAGCAGGGGACCGACAGAGAACACTGAAGCTTTCTTT.